Listed below are T cell receptor beta chains from one sample, sequenced in a study of identifying expanded T cells in peripheral blood. The assay was immunoSEQ multiplex PCR, and TCRdb's table has in-frame clones only and misses some. Found here are tens of thousands of clones, about 91% of them singletons; the top ten hold 4% to 4.5%. Sequencing was performed on blood. The receptors come from a person aged 18 to 75 in good health. Both conserved end residues are part of each CDR3. The D gene is left open where the match is weak. Expanded clones are given a class, and other clones once, few, many or no size at all.

size	V	D	J	CDR3
.	TRBV30	TRBD1	TRBJ1-2	CAWSETGDHGYTF
.	TRBV5-6	.	TRBJ1-2	CASSFYTTPYGYTF
.	TRBV7-3	.	TRBJ1-6	CASSLGGYNSPLHF
.	TRBV7-9	TRBD1	TRBJ2-3	CASSSRKGARTDTQYF
.	TRBV5-1	TRBD2	TRBJ2-1	CASSWTGGPLDEQFF
.	TRBV5-1	TRBD2	TRBJ2-7	CASSLVPDWTSVGEQYF
few	TRBV10-3	.	TRBJ1-5	CAISEVGERQPQHF
.	TRBV28	TRBD2	TRBJ2-7	CASSSGLAGEQYF
.	TRBV7-9	.	TRBJ1-2	CASSLAAFGYTF
.	TRBV7-8	TRBD1	TRBJ1-3	CASSLVRTGEGNTIYF
.	TRBV6-1	TRBD2	TRBJ2-2	CASSDRTAGDGTGELFF
few	TRBV5-1	TRBD1	TRBJ2-2	CASSPTGATGELFF
.	TRBV28	TRBD1	TRBJ2-7	CASSPHDRVGEQYF
.	TRBV7-9	.	TRBJ2-5	CASSLVSSGEGQYF
many	TRBV30	TRBD1	TRBJ1-1	CAWRGDRGGSSTEAFF
.	TRBV18	.	TRBJ2-2	CASSSRGQPLKSTGELFF
.	TRBV18	TRBD1	TRBJ2-3	CASSPLTGGTTDTQYF
.	TRBV7-8	TRBD2	TRBJ2-2	CASRTSSTGELFF
.	TRBV11-2	.	TRBJ2-2	CASSSGRNTGELFF
.	TRBV6-5	.	TRBJ2-7	CASSYCSDAYEQYF
.	TRBV4-3	.	TRBJ2-6	CASSRGGGSGANVLTF
few	TRBV6-6	TRBD1	TRBJ2-6	CASSFTGEGANVLTF
.	TRBV29-1	.	TRBJ1-3	CSRRDSGNTIYF
.	TRBV27	TRBD1	TRBJ1-4	CASSFLATGTNEKLFF
.	TRBV10-2	TRBD2	TRBJ2-7	CASSLAGETGYEQYF
.	TRBV7-3	.	TRBJ1-6	CASSLTWTDSSYNSPLHF
.	TRBV30	.	TRBJ1-4	CAWRAGLKLFF
.	TRBV6-6	.	TRBJ2-5	CASSYGSGVGETQYF
.	TRBV4-3	TRBD2	TRBJ2-5	CASSQDPLSGTSGGTQYF
.	TRBV28	.	TRBJ1-6	CASSLHRTGNSPLHF
.	TRBV20-1	.	TRBJ2-3	CSPSTDTQYF
.	TRBV30	.	TRBJ2-7	CAWSVGTAYEQYF
.	TRBV28	.	TRBJ2-7	CASSSYRAGEQYF
.	TRBV15	.	TRBJ1-2	CATSRDILGGSSYGYTF
few	TRBV5-6	.	TRBJ2-3	CASSLPNGDTQYF
.	TRBV10-3	.	TRBJ1-5	CAIIARDGNQPQHF
.	TRBV5-1	TRBD1	TRBJ2-2	CAIRGGQGNTGELFF
.	TRBV19	TRBD1	TRBJ1-2	CASSSRQGNYGYTF
few	TRBV28	TRBD1	TRBJ1-4	CASKEPRTGNEKLFF
.	TRBV10-3	.	TRBJ2-5	CAISESSGAVETQYF
.	TRBV7-8	TRBD1	TRBJ1-2	CASSLAPGGGGYTF
.	TRBV7-3	TRBD2	TRBJ2-5	CASSRTSDQTQYF
.	TRBV7-3	.	TRBJ2-7	CASSLKGGATYEQYF
.	TRBV7-2	TRBD1	TRBJ2-5	CASSGGGRGPETQYF
.	TRBV6-6	TRBD1	TRBJ2-5	CASSIGTGGLETQYF
.	TRBV25-1	TRBD2	TRBJ2-5	CASSPSGGLQETQYF
.	TRBV5-6	TRBD2	TRBJ2-7	CASSELGRGGYEQYF
.	TRBV9	.	TRBJ2-3	CASSAPDSFTDTQYF
.	TRBV7-2	.	TRBJ2-3	CASTLGIVSTDTQYF
.	TRBV2	.	TRBJ1-5	CASSGLGAENQPQHF
once	TRBV7-3	.	TRBJ2-2	CASSSSTGELFF
.	TRBV5-5	TRBD2	TRBJ2-7	CASSLSSGSDEQYF
.	TRBV4-1	TRBD1	TRBJ2-7	CASSHVGTGGYEQYF
.	TRBV4-2	TRBD2	TRBJ2-7	CASSRPGLAGGTYEQYF
.	TRBV19	TRBD1	TRBJ2-7	CASSLLGTEGEQYF